This T cell receptor beta chain is from a study of blood T cell repertoires in COVID-19. This CDR3 spans 13 amino acids. Germline V gene sequence: CDR1 SGHDN, CDR2 FVKESK. Trimming stripped 4 bases from V and 6 bases from J, with 9 bases between. Data came from immunoSEQ multiplex PCR; TCRdb stores just in-frame clones and leaves some out. This sample has a few hundred thousand clones, with approximately 87% found just once. V and J are TRBV14 and TRBJ1-4; D is perhaps TRBD1 (5 bases). The receptor's source is a woman between 50 and 59 years old with acute or convalescent COVID-19. The sample comprised peripheral blood. CDR3 amino acids: CASSPGGDEKLFF. Written as DNA, the CDR3 is TGTGCCAGCAGCCCCGGGGGGGATGAAAAACTGTTTTTT.